This TCR beta chain comes out of a study of response to subunit inactivated influenza vaccine. This clonotype showed up many times. In TCRdb, the RT-PCR reads were re-called with MiXCR into one record per CDR3 protein. This table holds 800,000 or so distinct CDR3 sequences, 21% found once. This clonotype originated in a man between 50 and 59 years old who received an inactivated influenza vaccine. The specimen comprised PBMCs from blood, sampled 5 to 6 days after vaccination.

The chain's CDR3 is CASSLALANNEQFF. DNA of the CDR3: TGTGCCAGCAGCTTAGCGCTGGCCAACAATGAGCAGTTCTTC. The chain has TRBV7-2 and TRBJ2-1; D gene ambiguous. Germline V gives CDR1 SGHTA, CDR2 FQGNSA. Trimming cost V 0 bases and J 5 bases, with 8 bases left between them. The CDR3 has 14 amino acids.